This TCR beta chain was sequenced in a study of blood T cell repertoires in COVID-19. For the study at large: Samples came from the United States, Italy and Spain, spanning acute and convalescent COVID-19. The cDNA or gDNA used as material had been derived from T cells, B-cell-depleted T cells, or PBMCs.

Authors' data handling: Amplification of reference gene primers was used by the study to estimate nucleated cell counts. Sequencing used immunoSEQ multiplex PCR; TCRdb keeps in-frame clones, though not all of them. V, J and clone size are those of that table, while D and trimming were read from the DNA. The repertoire has approximately 150,000 clones, around 79% of them found once; the top ten carry over 7%. J lost 0 bases, V lost 6 bases, and 13 bases had no gene match. From germline, CDR1 is MDHEN and CDR2 SYDVKM. CDR3 length: 17 amino acids. This clone was seen a handful of times. The chain couples TRBV28 to TRBJ1-1; 7 positions match TRBD1. Sequences were obtained from peripheral blood. This clonotype was obtained from a man over 45 with active or convalescent COVID-19. The chain's CDR3 is CASSIIQLGTVNTEAFF. The CDR3 nucleotides read TGTGCCAGCAGCATAATCCAGCTCGGGACAGTGAACACTGAAGCTTTCTTT.